The rows below give T cell receptor beta chains drawn from one sample of a study of intratumoral heterogeneity in liver cancer. Generated by immunoSEQ multiplex PCR, the TCRdb table keeps only in-frame clones and is missing some. This sample yields under 6,500 clones, of which about 72% are seen a single time; about two fifths belongs to the top ten. This specimen was tumor tissue, taken before any cancer treatment. The receptors stem from a woman aged 65 to 85 with hepatocellular carcinoma. CDR3s include the opening cysteine and the closing phenylalanine or tryptophan. Each record gives: CDR3 length, clone size, D gene, J gene, V gene, CDR3 DNA, CDR3 protein. The D gene is left open where the match is weak. Expanded clones are given a class, and other clones once, few, many or no size at all.

13 | . | TRBD2 | TRBJ2-3 | TRBV12-3/TRBV12-4 | TGTGCCACATTAGCGGGAGACTCAGATACGCAGTATTTT | CATLAGDSDTQYF
15 | . | TRBD1 | TRBJ2-7 | TRBV5-6 | TGTGCCAGCAGCTTAACGGGACAGGCGAATTACGAGCAGTACTTC | CASSLTGQANYEQYF
16 | . | . | TRBJ2-7 | TRBV2 | TGTGCCAGCAACGATAGAATTCGTGCGGGCACCTACGAGCAGTACTTC | CASNDRIRAGTYEQYF
14 | . | . | TRBJ1-1 | TRBV7-8 | TGTGCCAGCAGCTTAGAGTACCCCGGCGCTGAAGCTTTCTTT | CASSLEYPGAEAFF
13 | few | . | TRBJ2-1 | TRBV25-1 | TGTGCCAGCAGTCTAGGGGAGGCCAATGAGCAGTTCTTC | CASSLGEANEQFF
16 | . | TRBD1 | TRBJ1-6 | TRBV5-8 | TGTGCCAGCAGCTTAATGGGACAGGGATATAATTCACCCCTCCACTTT | CASSLMGQGYNSPLHF
13 | once | TRBD1 | TRBJ2-7 | TRBV18 | TGTGCCAGCTCAGAGACAGGGACCTACGAGCAGTACTTC | CASSETGTYEQYF
17 | few | TRBD1 | TRBJ1-4 | TRBV28 | TGTGCCAGCACGTCGGGGACAGGGTGGAGGACCAATGAAAAACTGTTTTTT | CASTSGTGWRTNEKLFF
17 | . | TRBD2 | TRBJ2-2 | TRBV19 | TGTGCCAGTAGTAGGGGACTAGCGGGAGTTAACACCGGGGAGCTGTTTTTT | CASSRGLAGVNTGELFF
17 | few | . | TRBJ1-4 | TRBV2 | TGTGCCAGCACTCTGCCACGGACAGATGCAACTAATGAAAAACTGTTTTTT | CASTLPRTDATNEKLFF
12 | . | . | TRBJ2-3 | TRBV12-5 | TGTGGACGGATAACTAGCACAGATACGCAGTATTTT | CGRITSTDTQYF
13 | few | . | TRBJ1-5 | TRBV29-1 | TGCAGCGTTGGTCAGAATAGCAATCAGCCCCAGCATTTT | CSVGQNSNQPQHF
14 | . | . | TRBJ1-6 | TRBV6-5 | TGTGCCAGCAGTTACGCTAGGGGGAATTCACCCCTCCACTTT | CASSYARGNSPLHF
14 | . | . | TRBJ1-1 | TRBV5-4 | TGTGCCAGCAGCTTGTCAGGGTTGAACACTGAAGCTTTCTTT | CASSLSGLNTEAFF
13 | . | . | TRBJ1-1 | TRBV19 | TGTGCCAGTAGACCGGGGATGAACACTGAAGCTTTCTTT | CASRPGMNTEAFF
14 | . | . | TRBJ2-7 | TRBV5-6 | TGTGCCAGCAGCTTACGGACAGCGAACTACGAGCAGTACTTC | CASSLRTANYEQYF
14 | once | . | TRBJ1-3 | TRBV5-1 | TGCGCCAGCAGCCCCGGGTCGGATGGAAACACCATATATTTT | CASSPGSDGNTIYF
13 | few | . | TRBJ2-2 | TRBV9 | TGTGCCAGCAGCGTGTCCAACACCGGGGAGCTGTTTTTT | CASSVSNTGELFF
15 | . | . | TRBJ2-1 | TRBV3-1/TRBV3-2 | TGTGCCAGCAGCCCAGTATTGGGAAGCTACAATGAGCAGTTCTTC | CASSPVLGSYNEQFF
13 | few | . | TRBJ2-5 | TRBV5-1 | TGCGCCAGCACCCTTGGGGCGGAAGAGACCCAGTACTTC | CASTLGAEETQYF
12 | . | . | TRBJ2-6 | TRBV27 | TGTGGATCCACGACTGGGGCCAACGTCCTGACTTTC | CGSTTGANVLTF
15 | . | TRBD2 | TRBJ2-3 | TRBV27 | TGTGCCACCAAGACACGACTAGCGCGGGGAGATACGCAGTATTTT | CATKTRLARGDTQYF
15 | . | . | TRBJ2-5 | TRBV4-1 | TGCGCCAGCAGCCAAATCATAGCGAACCAAGAGACCCAGTACTTC | CASSQIIANQETQYF
14 | large | . | TRBJ2-1 | TRBV14 | TGTGCCAGCAGCCAAGACATCGACGGGCTAGAGCAGTTCTTC | CASSQDIDGLEQFF
16 | . | TRBD1 | TRBJ2-7 | TRBV19 | TGTGCCAGTAGTATAGGAGGGACAGGGTCCTCCTACGAGCAGTACTTC | CASSIGGTGSSYEQYF
17 | . | TRBD1 | TRBJ2-2 | TRBV20-1 | TGCAGTGCTAGTCAAGGACAGGGGGTTGGGGGAGCCGGGGAGCTGTTTTTT | CSASQGQGVGGAGELFF